This paragraph reports one T cell receptor beta chain. Antigen: not known. This entry belongs to a study of cytomegalovirus exposure and HLA in healthy donors. Study overall: HLA-typed donors were the source of approximately 88 million unique TCRs, which an early data release held. Points from the study as a whole: It has been reported that TCR beta sequences accurately predicted the HLA-A and HLA-B alleles of most subjects. In vitro testing confirmed a few CMV-associated chains as specific for CMV antigens.

Germline V gene sequence: CDR1 MNHEY, CDR2 SMNVEV (reference sequence). The CDR3 length is 15 residues. Trimming took 4 bases from V and 7 from J; bases not matched to a gene: 7. Amplification used 60 Vbeta primers and 13 Jbeta primers. Only in-frame clones appear in the TCRdb table, and some are missing; sequencing was by immunoSEQ multiplex PCR. The sample includes around 150,000 clones, nearly 80% of them seen just once. The chain uses TRBV27 and TRBJ2-1; the match to TRBD2 covers 10 bases. This TCR derives from a male donor in good health and CMV-seronegative. The source material was PBMCs. The CDR3 coding sequence is TGTGCCAGCAGTTCGGCTAGCGGGGGACTTAATGAGCAGTTCTTC. It codes for CASSSASGGLNEQFF.